Listed here are 21 T cell receptor beta chains from one sample, sequenced in a study of CD8+ T cells in alopecia areata. As the sequencing template, cDNA was produced by extracting RNA and reverse transcribing it. Produced via immunoSEQ multiplex PCR; TCRdb's table is partial and in-frame only. Of approximately 130,000 clones in the sample, 47% are singletons; the top ten hold roughly a tenth. The specimen sequenced was NKG2D-low CD8+ T cells sorted from blood. The receptors come from a human donor with alopecia areata.

The chain combines TRBV27 with TRBJ2-4, with 7 bases lining up with TRBD2. With V trimmed by 7 bases and J by 7 bases, 1 base remained unmatched. Germline assignment: CDR1 MNHEY and CDR2 SMNVEV (reference sequence). There are 11 residues in the CDR3. CDR3 DNA sequence: TGTGCCAGCACCGGGGGGAACATTCAGTACTTC. Residues: CASTGGNIQYF.

This sequence joins TRBV30 and TRBJ1-1; 8 nucleotides match TRBD1. The CDR3 runs to 15 residues. Germline trimming cut 3 bases from V and 4 bases from J; bases unmatched to any gene: 10. Germline V gene lookup returns CDR1 GTSNPN and CDR2 SVGIG (reference sequence). CDR3 nucleotides: TGTGCCTGGAGCGAGTCAGGGGGCTCGACCACTGAAGCTTTCTTT. Protein: CAWSESGGSTTEAFF.

The rearrangement uses TRBV27 and TRBJ2-3; D perhaps matches TRBD1 (7 bases). V was pared by 7 bases and J by 8 bases, with 13 bases between. This CDR3 has 12 residues. Germline assignment: CDR1 MNHEY and CDR2 SMNVEV (reference sequence). The CDR3 coding sequence is TGTGCCAGCAACATCCAGGGGGGTACGCAGTATTTT. Its protein product is CASNIQGGTQYF.

The chain employs TRBV11-2 and TRBJ2-1, with a weak D call TRBD1 (6 bases). The CDR3 spans 11 residues. V shed 5 bases and J shed 8 bases, with 7 bases lying between them. Germline V gene sequence: CDR1 SGHAT, CDR2 FQNNGV. The CDR3 protein is CASSPGDEQFF. The CDR3 nucleotides read TGTGCCAGCAGCCCAGGGGATGAGCAGTTCTTC. Complete variable domain (other parts from reference TRBV11-2 and TRBJ2-1): EAGVAQSPRYKIIEKRQSVAFWCNPISGHATLYWYQQILGQGPKLLIQFQNNGVVDDSQLPKDRFSAERLKGVDSTLKIQPAKLEDSAVYLCASSPGDEQFFGPGTRLTVL.

A single count supports this clone. V is TRBV9 and J is TRBJ2-7; a weak D match, TRBD2 (6 bases). The CDR3 spans 14 residues. V lost 0 bases to trimming and J lost 2 bases, with 9 bases between them. Germline CDR1 SGDLS, CDR2 YYNGEE. In DNA, the CDR3 is TGTGCCAGCAGCGTAGACGGCGGGACCTACGAGCAGTACTTC. The encoded protein is CASSVDGGTYEQYF.

The chain employs TRBV29-1 and TRBJ2-7; D is unclear. This CDR3 region has 11 residues. V gave up 4 bases and J gave up 7 bases, with 11 bases separating them. The germline CDR1 and CDR2 sequences are SQVTM and ANQGSEA. The CDR3 reads CSVGVAGEQYF. CDR3 sequence (DNA): TGCAGCGTTGGAGTGGCTGGTGAGCAGTACTTC.

There are a few counts of this clone. V gene TRBV20-1 combines with J gene TRBJ1-1; D is undetermined. Trimming pared 7 bases from V and 0 bases from J, leaving 3 bases between. Germline CDR1 and CDR2: DFQATT and SNEGSKA (reference sequence). The CDR3 sequence is 10 residues long. The CDR3 DNA reads TGCAGTGTGGTGAACACTGAAGCTTTCTTT. Its protein is CSVVNTEAFF.

The chain links TRBV10-2 to TRBJ2-7; maybe TRBD2 (6 bases). In germline, CDR1 is WSHSY, CDR2 SAAADI. There are 14 residues in the CDR3. V was cut by 3 bases and J by 2 bases, with 11 bases left in between. The CDR3 spells CASSDSGGTYEQYF. The CDR3 nucleotides are TGCGCCAGCAGTGACAGTGGGGGGACCTACGAGCAGTACTTC.

This clone appeared a few times. The chain has TRBV20-1 and TRBJ1-2; D call uncertain. V lost 6 bases and J 7 bases, leaving 12 bases between the germline ends. CDR3 length equals 11 residues. Germline loops: CDR1 DFQATT, CDR2 SNEGSKA (reference sequence). This chain's CDR3 is CSAVGNGGYTF. CDR3 nucleotide sequence: TGCAGTGCAGTAGGGAACGGTGGCTACACCTTC.

This clone was detected only once. V is TRBV27 and J is TRBJ2-2; no definite D call. The germline V gene encodes CDR1 MNHEY and CDR2 SMNVEV (reference sequence). The CDR3 has 12 amino acids. The V end lost 0 bases, the J end lost 7 bases, and 3 bases lay between the germline ends. CDR3 DNA sequence: TGTGCCAGCAGTTTATCGAACGGGGAGCTGTTTTTT. It translates to CASSLSNGELFF.

V is TRBV29-1 and J is TRBJ2-7; 9 positions agree with TRBD2. The V and J ends lost 6 bases and 4 bases, in that order; junction bases with no gene match: 10. This CDR3 is built from 14 residues. Germline CDR1 is SQVTM and CDR2 is ANQGSEA. The CDR3: CSVWGAGGSYEQYF. DNA of the CDR3: TGCAGCGTCTGGGGAGCGGGAGGCTCTTACGAGCAGTACTTC.

This clone was recorded a few times. CDR3 nucleotide sequence: TGTGCCAGCAGCCAAAAGGGAAGGTCGTACGAGCAGTACTTC. It yields the protein CASSQKGRSYEQYF. The chain employs TRBV27 and TRBJ2-7; D gene ambiguous. This CDR3 region has 14 residues. Germline CDR1 and CDR2: MNHEY and SMNVEV (reference sequence). V was clipped by 6 bases and J by 4 bases, with 16 bases between them.

The V gene is TRBV29-1, the J gene TRBJ2-5; D is undetermined. The V end lost 2 bases, the J end lost 2 bases, and 3 bases lay between the germline ends. CDR1 is SQVTM, CDR2 ANQGSEA, per germline. CDR3 length equals 11 residues. CDR3 nucleotides: TGCAGCGTTGAACGACAAGAGACCCAGTACTTC. It codes for CSVERQETQYF. Together with reference TRBV29-1 and TRBJ2-5, the CDR3 gives the full variable domain: SAVISQKPSRDICQRGTSLTIQCQVDSQVTMMFWYRQQPGQSLTLIATANQGSEATYESGFVIDKFPISRPNLTFSTLTVSNMSPEDSSIYLCSVERQETQYFGPGTRLLVL.

This chain links TRBV29-1 with TRBJ2-7, with D perhaps being TRBD1 or TRBD2 (5 bases each). V lost 7 bases and J 5 bases, leaving 24 bases between the germline ends. The CDR3 is 15 residues long. Germline CDR1 reads SQVTM; CDR2 reads ANQGSEA. The CDR3 bases are TGCAGCGCCTACGCGGGCCCAGGGTACTCGGACGAGCAGTACTTC. It codes for CSAYAGPGYSDEQYF.

The chain carries TRBV30 and TRBJ2-2; no firm D call. V shed 8 bases and J shed 6 bases, with 10 bases lying between them. Germline assignment: CDR1 GTSNPN and CDR2 SVGIG (reference sequence). CDR3 length: 11 amino acids. The CDR3 DNA follows: TGTGCCCACGAGGTTCCCGGGGAGCTGTTTTTT. It translates to CAHEVPGELFF.

In its sample, this clone was seen a few times. This chain joins TRBV4-1 and TRBJ2-2; 8 nucleotides align to TRBD2. CDR1 MGHRA and CDR2 YSYEKL come from the germline V gene. J lost 4 bases, V lost 5 bases, and 12 bases had no gene match. This CDR3 region has 17 residues. CDR3 nucleotides: TGCGCCAGCAGCAAGGCTGGCCTAGCGGGTGGCACCGGGGAGCTGTTTTTT. This gives the protein CASSKAGLAGGTGELFF.

This clone was counted only a few times. V gene TRBV28 combines with J gene TRBJ2-4; 7 bases match TRBD1. After removal of 5 bases from V and 8 bases from J, the junction contained 6 bases not matched to a gene. CDR1 is MDHEN and CDR2 is SYDVKM in the germline V gene. This CDR3 contains 13 residues. In DNA form, the CDR3 reads TGTGCCAGCAGTCTCATAACAGGGGACATTCAGTACTTC. Its translation is CASSLITGDIQYF.

This clone has only a few counts. The chain has TRBV29-1 and TRBJ2-2; D not resolved. The V gene's germline CDR1 is SQVTM and CDR2 ANQGSEA. This CDR3 is built from 13 residues. The germline V and J ends were trimmed by 3 bases and 5 bases, with 10 bases remaining between them. CDR3 protein: CSVDSAITGELFF. DNA of the CDR3: TGCAGCGTTGATTCGGCCATAACCGGGGAGCTGTTTTTT.

V usage is TRBV23-1 and J usage is TRBJ2-5, with D possibly TRBD1 on 6 matching bases. TRBV23-1 is reported as an ORF; its role is uncertain. V dropped 1 base and J dropped 5 bases, with 11 bases sitting between them. This CDR3 region has 14 residues. Written as DNA, the CDR3 is TGCGCCAGCAGTCAATTGCGCCAGGGGGAGACCCAGTACTTC. Translated, it gives CASSQLRQGETQYF.

This clone was seen more than once but under ten times. CDR3 in DNA: TGTGCCTGGGCCCATAAGTTCTTC. Amino acid sequence: CAWAHKFF. This chain connects TRBV30 to TRBJ2-1; unclear D gene. Germline V gene lookup returns CDR1 GTSNPN and CDR2 SVGIG (reference sequence). This CDR3 contains 8 residues. V gave up 5 bases and J gave up 14 bases, with 7 bases separating them.

This chain links TRBV29-1 with TRBJ2-7; 7 nucleotides line up with TRBD1. Losses at the gene ends were 0 bases for V and 3 bases for J; bases not matched to a gene: 11. The CDR3 has 16 residues. Germline lookup yields CDR1 SQVTM and CDR2 ANQGSEA. In nucleotides, the CDR3 is TGCAGCGTTGAAGATCTTCAGGGGACAGACGTCTACGAGCAGTACTTC. This gives the protein CSVEDLQGTDVYEQYF.